Sequencing of this T cell receptor (beta chain) was carried out in a study of blood T cells in healthy people across ages. The V gene's germline CDR1 is LNHNV and CDR2 YYDKDF (reference sequence). The length of the CDR3 is 13 residues. V was cut by 0 bases and J by 4 bases, with 3 bases left in between. The second PCR ran roughly 7 to 11 cycles with a sample-barcoded 5' primer and J-beta primers. One entry per CDR3 protein, called by TCRdb with MiXCR from the 5' RACE reads. This table holds 700,000 to 850,000 distinct CDR3 sequences, about 48% found once. This sequence originates from a man aged 80 or over in good health. Sequenced: blood. The chain recombines TRBV15 with TRBJ2-2; D remains unclear. CDR3 bases: TGTGCCACCAGCAGAGACTCCACCGGGGAGCTGTTTTTT. Protein product: CATSRDSTGELFF.